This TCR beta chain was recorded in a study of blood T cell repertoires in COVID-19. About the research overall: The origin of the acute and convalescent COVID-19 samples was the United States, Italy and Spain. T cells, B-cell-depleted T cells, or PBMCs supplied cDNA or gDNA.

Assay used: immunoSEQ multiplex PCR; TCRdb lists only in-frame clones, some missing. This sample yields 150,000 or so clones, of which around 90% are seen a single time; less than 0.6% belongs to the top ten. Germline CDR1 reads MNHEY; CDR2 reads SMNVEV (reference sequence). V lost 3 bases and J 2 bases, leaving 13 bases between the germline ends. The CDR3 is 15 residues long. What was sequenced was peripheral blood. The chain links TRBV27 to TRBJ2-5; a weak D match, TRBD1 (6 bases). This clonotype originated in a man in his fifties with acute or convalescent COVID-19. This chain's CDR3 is CASSLGAPIQETQYF. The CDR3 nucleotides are TGTGCCAGCAGTTTGGGGGCGCCCATACAAGAGACCCAGTACTTC.